This passage covers 14 T cell receptor beta chains from one sample sequenced in a study of OX40 agonist ivuxolimab in advanced cancers. The table came from immunoSEQ multiplex PCR; TCRdb's copy has only in-frame clones and leaves some out. Altogether tens of thousands of clones are present, roughly nine tenths being singletons, with the ten largest covering under 0.85%. The sample in question was CD4+ or CD8+ T cells sorted from blood, obtained in a trial of the OX40 agonist ivuxolimab. These receptors all come from an adult with an advanced solid tumor such as melanoma, head and neck, liver or kidney cancer.

The chain uses TRBV5-1 and TRBJ2-2; D is perhaps TRBD2 (5 bases). V was cut by 4 bases and J by 1 base, with 11 bases left in between. The CDR3 runs 15 residues. Germline V gene data show CDR1 as SGHRS and CDR2 as YFSETQ. CDR3 loop: CASSPRVQNTGELFF. The CDR3 DNA is TGCGCCAGCAGCCCGAGGGTACAGAACACCGGGGAGCTGTTTTTT.

V and J are TRBV11-3 and TRBJ1-2; D is possibly TRBD1 (5 bases). V dropped 8 bases and J dropped 2 bases, with 21 bases sitting between them. Germline V lookup: CDR1 SGHNT, CDR2 YENEEA. The CDR3 extends over 16 amino acids. The CDR3 DNA reads as TGTGCCAGCGAAAGGGCCGGGGGGTACGGGAACTATGGCTACACCTTC. As protein: CASERAGGYGNYGYTF.

V gene TRBV19 combines with J gene TRBJ2-7; 7 nucleotides match TRBD1. CDR1 is LNHDA and CDR2 is SQIVND in the germline V gene (reference sequence). The CDR3 is 15 residues long. Trimming at V came to 5 bases and at J to 2 bases, leaving 9 bases not matched to a gene. The chain's CDR3 is CASSVAGTVTYEQYF. The CDR3 nucleotides read TGTGCCAGTAGTGTCGCCGGGACAGTCACCTACGAGCAGTACTTC.

The chain combines TRBV7-2 with TRBJ2-5; 8 nucleotides match TRBD1. Unmatched junction bases numbered 4, after V lost 0 bases and J lost 4 bases. This CDR3 has 15 residues. Germline lookup yields CDR1 SGHTA and CDR2 FQGNSA. CDR3 sequence reads: CASSLALGQGETQYF. The CDR3 DNA reads as TGTGCCAGCAGCTTAGCGCTCGGACAGGGAGAGACCCAGTACTTC.

The chain links TRBV9 to TRBJ1-3; no clear D gene. CDR1 and CDR2 from the germline V gene are SGDLS and YYNGEE. V lost 0 bases to trimming and J lost 1 base, with 17 bases between them. CDR3 size: 18 residues. As DNA, the CDR3 is TGTGCCAGCAGCGTAGACCCCCCGGGCCTAGGATCTGGAAACACCATATATTTT. Its protein product is CASSVDPPGLGSGNTIYF.

The chain's CDR3 is CASTLGTVAYEQYF. DNA of the CDR3: TGTGCCAGCACTCTAGGGACAGTTGCCTACGAGCAGTACTTC. V usage is TRBV6-6 and J usage is TRBJ2-7; 7 bases match TRBD1. The trim removed 7 bases at V and 2 bases at J, leaving 8 bases unmatched. The CDR3 runs to 14 residues. Germline loops: CDR1 MNHNY, CDR2 SVGAGI (reference sequence).

This chain joins TRBV19 and TRBJ1-6; D unresolved. Trimming took 4 bases from V and 7 from J, leaving 14 bases between them. CDR1 LNHDA and CDR2 SQIVND come from the germline V gene (reference sequence). The CDR3 length is 15 residues. The CDR3 loop is CASSKQSGVNSPLHF. The CDR3 DNA is TGTGCCAGTAGTAAACAAAGTGGAGTGAATTCACCCCTCCACTTT.

The chain recombines TRBV6-5 with TRBJ1-1, with 7 bases aligning to TRBD1. The germline V gene has CDR1 MNHEY and CDR2 SVGAGI. V gave up 0 bases and J gave up 1 base; unmatched junction bases: 2. The CDR3 contains 15 residues. The CDR3 bases are TGTGCCAGCAGTTACTCTAGGACAGGGAACACTGAAGCTTTCTTT. Its protein is CASSYSRTGNTEAFF.

The CDR3 DNA is TGTGCCAGCAGTTTCTCCTACGAGCAGTACTTC. Translated: CASSFSYEQYF. The rearrangement links TRBV27 to TRBJ2-7; no clear D. Trimming cost V 3 bases and J 0 bases, with 0 bases left between them. The CDR3 extends over 11 amino acids. CDR1 and CDR2 from the germline V gene are MNHEY and SMNVEV (reference sequence).

The sample holds a few counts of this clone. The chain couples TRBV5-4 to TRBJ2-5; 9 bases fit TRBD2. Trimming cost V 0 bases and J 6 bases; bases outside gene matches: 6. Germline loops: CDR1 SGHNT, CDR2 YYREEE (reference sequence). The CDR3 extends over 15 amino acids. CDR3 nucleotide sequence: TGTGCCAGCAGCTTGGATAGCGGGAGTTTGAAGACCCAGTACTTC. Translated, it gives CASSLDSGSLKTQYF.

This sequence joins TRBV27 and TRBJ2-3; 8 bases fit TRBD2. There are 14 residues in the CDR3. The junction had 5 bases not matched to a gene; V was cut back by 5 bases and J by 4 bases. Looked up from germline, CDR1 is MNHEY and CDR2 is SMNVEV (reference sequence). The CDR3 is CASSPTGLADTQYF. CDR3 coding DNA: TGTGCCAGCAGTCCAACGGGACTAGCAGATACGCAGTATTTT.

The rearrangement links TRBV29-1 to TRBJ2-7; 7 nucleotides align to TRBD1. The CDR3 runs 13 residues. J gave up 1 base and V 6 bases, and 6 bases lay outside the gene matches. CDR1 and CDR2 from the germline V gene are SQVTM and ANQGSEA. The CDR3 is CSVGTTGSYEQYF. CDR3 bases: TGCAGCGTGGGAACGACAGGGTCCTACGAGCAGTACTTC.

The CDR3 region is CASRMQDRVDIQYF. CDR3 DNA: TGTGCCAGCAGGATGCAGGACAGGGTTGACATTCAGTACTTC. The rearrangement links TRBV28 to TRBJ2-4; TRBD1 matches at 8 bases. V trimming: 6 bases; J trimming: 8 bases; junction bases outside the gene matches: 9. CDR1 is MDHEN and CDR2 is SYDVKM in the germline V gene. CDR3 length: 14 amino acids.

In this sample, this clone turned up a few times. The chain is built from TRBV5-1 and TRBJ1-2; no reliable D call. The CDR3 is 13 residues long. The germline gives CDR1 SGHRS, CDR2 YFSETQ. Trimming shortened V by 5 bases and J by 2 bases, and 10 bases separated the two germline ends. This CDR3 is CASSRTDNYGYTF. The CDR3 DNA sequence: TGCGCCAGCAGTCGGACTGACAACTATGGCTACACCTTC.